This note documents a single T cell receptor (beta chain) sequence. Its cognate antigen is unknown. Extracted from the samples, RNA was reverse transcribed into cDNA to serve as the sequencing template. Some clones are missing from TCRdb's copy, which holds only in-frame ones; the method was immunoSEQ multiplex PCR. The table lists 69,000 or so clones, roughly three fifths of them singletons. The sample belongs to a study of CD8+ T cells in alopecia areata. Notes on the study in general: Affected scalp, especially in alopecia totalis/universalis, had a higher clonality than normal scalp did.

This CDR3 has 19 amino acids. Germline V lookup: CDR1 SGHVS, CDR2 FQNEAQ. The V gene end was trimmed by 5 bases and the J gene end by 0 bases; junction bases not matched to a gene: 14. This receptor was taken from a human donor with alopecia areata. J is TRBJ2-4 and V is TRBV7-8, with 9 bases identical to TRBD2. Material: CD8+ T cells sorted from blood, obtained at week 0. The CDR3, as DNA: TGTGCCAGCAGCCCCCGGGTAGCGGGGGACAACTTAGCCAAAAACATTCAGTACTTC. Protein sequence: CASSPRVAGDNLAKNIQYF. Full variable domain (rest looked up from reference TRBV7-8 and TRBJ2-4): GAGVSQSPRYKVAKRGQDVALRCDPISGHVSLFWYQQALGQGPEFLTYFQNEAQLDKSGLPSDRFFAERPEGSVSTLKIQRTQQEDSAVYLCASSPRVAGDNLAKNIQYFGAGTRLSVL.